This T cell receptor beta chain was captured in a study of T-cell reconstitution after alpha-beta-depleted transplantation in children. The CDR3 runs to 14 residues. From germline, CDR1 is MNHEY and CDR2 SVGAGI. Deletions cut 2 bases from V and 8 bases from J, with 12 bases between. Unique molecular identifiers were built into the TCRbeta library. TCRdb processed the PCR reads anew with MiXCR; each CDR3 protein has one entry. The top ten hold 2% to 3% of the sample, which has about 500,000 distinct CDR3 sequences, 30% to 35% seen once. Sample: PBMCs from the stem cell graft donor, taken from the stem cell graft. The TCR originated in a human donor who donated a stem cell graft to a child with aplastic anemia. V and J are TRBV6-5 and TRBJ1-4; the D is unclear. The CDR3, as DNA: TGTGCCAGCAGTTACCTCGCGCCCGGAGAAAAACTGTTTTTT. The encoded protein is CASSYLAPGEKLFF.